Listed here are 5 T cell receptor beta chains from one sample, sequenced in a study of human T cells and chemical hapten exposure. Time point in this sample: pre-sensitization, week 0. Treatment defined: therapeutic diphenylcyclopropenone sensitization with weekly scalp DPC. TCRdb independently ran MiXCR on the RACE reads; one entry per CDR3 protein. The table lists about 120,000 distinct CDR3 sequences, around an eighth of them singletons. The sequencing here drew on whole blood, taken in connection with sensitization to the hapten diphenylcyclopropenone (DPC). These receptors were taken from a young woman with alopecia areata. Some clones in this sample may be carry-over from other donors' samples.

V and J are TRBV18 and TRBJ2-3; D ambiguous. V shed 1 base and J shed 5 bases, with 10 bases lying between them. This CDR3 region has 14 residues. Germline loops: CDR1 KGHSH, CDR2 LQKENI. The CDR3 loop is CASSPLRIGDTQYF. The CDR3 nucleotides read TGTGCCAGCTCACCACTAAGGATCGGAGATACGCAGTATTTT.

DNA of the CDR3: TGTGCCAGCTCACCAGCGAGGGTCAACTTTGACTATGGCTACACCTTC. Its translation: CASSPARVNFDYGYTF. The chain joins TRBV18 to TRBJ1-2; D call uncertain. Germline V lookup: CDR1 KGHSH, CDR2 LQKENI. Trimming stripped 2 bases from V and 3 bases from J, with 16 bases between. CDR3 length: 16 residues.

This clonotype appeared many times. The V and J genes are TRBV30 and TRBJ1-4; D is possibly TRBD1 (5 bases). This CDR3 spans 12 amino acids. V lost 4 bases to trimming and J lost 7 bases, with 10 bases between them. The germline V gene has CDR1 GTSNPN and CDR2 SVGIG (reference sequence). The chain's CDR3 is CAWTKGPEKLFF. The CDR3 DNA sequence: TGTGCCTGGACAAAGGGGCCTGAAAAACTGTTTTTT.

V and J are TRBV7-2 and TRBJ1-6; TRBD1 matches at 12 bases. Germline CDR1 SGHTA, CDR2 FQGNSA. This CDR3 is built from 19 residues. Germline trimming cut 2 bases from V and 6 bases from J; bases unmatched to any gene: 11. This CDR3 is CASSLWDRGPAVINSPLHF. In DNA form, the CDR3 reads TGTGCCAGCAGCTTATGGGACAGGGGGCCGGCCGTTATTAATTCACCCCTCCACTTT.

This clonotype has just a few counts. V gene TRBV11-2 combines with J gene TRBJ1-4; no definite D call. Trimming left V 1 base short and J 5 bases short, with 5 bases between. The germline CDR1 and CDR2 sequences are SGHAT and FQNNGV. This CDR3 is built from 13 residues. The CDR3 sequence is CASSLVQNEKLFF. CDR3 DNA: TGTGCCAGCAGCTTAGTACAGAATGAAAAACTGTTTTTT.